One sample yielded the 18 T cell receptor beta chains listed below, sequenced in a study of blood T cell repertoires in COVID-19. Assay: immunoSEQ multiplex PCR; the TCRdb copy retains only in-frame clones and omits some. The sample yields tens of thousands of clones, roughly 90% seen once. Sequencing used peripheral blood. These receptors all come from a human donor in a cohort sampled during active COVID-19.

This clone was counted a few times. The chain joins TRBV12-3 or TRBV12-4 to TRBJ2-2; tentative D call: TRBD2 (6 bases). The CDR3 runs 13 residues. V shed 3 bases and J shed 4 bases, with 6 bases lying between them. The CDR3 reads CASSFGGTGELFF. CDR3 nucleotides: TGTGCCAGCAGTTTCGGGGGCACCGGGGAGCTGTTTTTT.

The chain couples TRBV2 to TRBJ1-5, with D possibly matching TRBD1 (6 bases). Germline V gives CDR1 SNHLY, CDR2 FYNNEI. The CDR3 is made up of 16 amino acids. Trimming cost V 5 bases and J 0 bases, with 14 bases left between them. CDR3 DNA sequence: TGTGCCAGCAGTACCAAGACAGGCCATAGCAATCAGCCCCAGCATTTT. This encodes CASSTKTGHSNQPQHF.

This clone was detected a few times. Other nucleotide sequences from this sample produce the same CDR3. This chain joins TRBV7-2 and TRBJ1-4; D is perhaps TRBD1 (6 bases). Deletions cut 4 bases from V and 0 bases from J, with 9 bases between. CDR1 and CDR2 from the germline V gene are SGHTA and FQGNSA. The CDR3 covers 15 residues. CDR3 sequence (DNA): TGTGCCAGCAGCTCACAGGGTGCAACTAATGAAAAACTGTTTTTT. Translated, it gives CASSSQGATNEKLFF.

The chain joins TRBV2 to TRBJ1-2; maybe TRBD1 (5 bases). Trimming took 6 bases from V and 0 from J, leaving 20 bases between them. Germline lookup yields CDR1 SNHLY and CDR2 FYNNEI. The length of the CDR3 is 17 residues. CDR3 bases: TGTGCCAGCAGGAACCCCTCTGGCAGGGAAGCTAACTATGGCTACACCTTC. It encodes CASRNPSGREANYGYTF.

J is TRBJ2-1 and V is TRBV30, with TRBD2 identical over 7 bases. The CDR3 has 10 amino acids. V was clipped by 4 bases and J by 14 bases; unmatched bases: 5. CDR1 and CDR2 (germline): GTSNPN, SVGIG (reference sequence). DNA for the CDR3: TGTGCCTGGAAACGACTAGCTAAGTTCTTC. It specifies CAWKRLAKFF. Variable domain in full (rest from reference TRBV30 and TRBJ2-1): SQTIHQWPATLVQPVGSPLSLECTVEGTSNPNLYWYRQAAGRGLQLLFYSVGIGQISSEVPQNLSASRPQDRQFILSSKKLLLSDSGFYLCAWKRLAKFFGPGTRLTVL.

CDR3 sequence reads: CASSEALLDRSEGNTIYF. As DNA, the CDR3 is TGTGCCAGCAGTGAAGCGCTTCTGGACAGGTCGGAGGGAAACACCATATATTTT. The rearrangement links TRBV2 to TRBJ1-3, with 7 bases identical to TRBD1. The V segment lost 0 bases and the J segment 4 bases; nucleotides outside the gene matches: 12. The CDR3 is 18 amino acids. CDR1 is SNHLY, CDR2 FYNNEI, per germline.

The rearrangement links TRBV4-1 to TRBJ1-4, with TRBD1 matching 11 bases. J gave up 7 bases and V 1 base, and 5 bases lay outside the gene matches. Germline V lookup: CDR1 MGHRA, CDR2 YSYEKL. This CDR3 has 16 amino acids. The CDR3 bases are TGCGCCAGCAGCCAAGGCGGGACAGGGGGGCCTGAAAAACTGTTTTTT. It is translated as CASSQGGTGGPEKLFF.

The V call is TRBV27, the J call TRBJ1-6, with a weak D call TRBD1 (5 bases). Trimming left V 7 bases short and J 8 bases short, with 12 bases between. Germline V gene sequence: CDR1 MNHEY, CDR2 SMNVEV (reference sequence). This CDR3 contains 13 residues. CDR3 sequence (DNA): TGTGCCAGCACCCAGGGCGGCCATTCACCCCTCCACTTT. Translation gives CASTQGGHSPLHF.

The chain is built from TRBV6-2 or TRBV6-3 and TRBJ1-2; maybe TRBD1 (5 bases). Germline V gene sequence: CDR1 MNHEY, CDR2 SVGEGT. The V and J ends lost 3 bases and 6 bases respectively, with 14 bases between them. This CDR3 region has 14 residues. DNA for the CDR3: TGTGCCAGCAGTTATTTGAAACAGGCCCATGGCTACACCTTC. Amino acids: CASSYLKQAHGYTF.

V usage is TRBV5-1 and J usage is TRBJ2-7; perhaps TRBD2 as D (6 bases). CDR1 and CDR2 (germline): SGHRS, YFSETQ. The CDR3 spans 16 residues. Trimming took 3 bases from V and 6 from J, leaving 22 bases between them. The CDR3 spells CASSWGLAGFTSEQYF. In DNA, the CDR3 is TGCGCCAGCAGCTGGGGCTTGGCGGGGTTTACTTCCGAGCAGTACTTC. Drawing the rest from reference TRBV5-1 and TRBJ2-7, the complete variable domain is KAGVTQTPRYLIKTRGQQVTLSCSPISGHRSVSWYQQTPGQGLQFLFEYFSETQRNKGNFPGRFSGRQFSNSRSEMNVSTLELGDSALYLCASSWGLAGFTSEQYFGPGTRLTVT.

This chain connects TRBV4-2 to TRBJ1-1; D is possibly TRBD1 (5 bases). From germline, CDR1 is LGHNA and CDR2 YNFKEQ. With 0 bases removed from V and 5 bases from J, the gap between germline ends came to 13 bases. This CDR3 is built from 15 residues. DNA for the CDR3: TGTGCCAGCAGCCAAGACCACCAGGGTCAAACTGAAGCTTTCTTT. Its translation is CASSQDHQGQTEAFF.

The chain employs TRBV20-1 and TRBJ1-2, with unresolved D. In germline, CDR1 is DFQATT, CDR2 SNEGSKA (reference sequence). V lost 3 bases and J lost 0, with 5 bases in between. CDR3 length: 12 residues. CDR3 loop: CSASTANYGYTF. The CDR3 DNA reads as TGCAGTGCTAGTACAGCTAACTATGGCTACACCTTC.

J is TRBJ1-1 and V is TRBV4-3, with 9 nucleotides matching TRBD1. The germline gives CDR1 LGHNA, CDR2 YSLEER. CDR3 length equals 16 residues. The V and J ends lost 2 bases and 4 bases, in that order; junction bases with no gene match: 8. Written as DNA, the CDR3 is TGCGCCAGCAGCCAACCGGGACAGGGTCGGGGCACTGAAGCTTTCTTT. It is translated as CASSQPGQGRGTEAFF.

A remark on this clone: This specimen includes other DNA sequences encoding the same CDR3. The CDR3 DNA is TGCGCCAGCAGCCAAGATCGTGCCTACGAGCAGTACTTC. Protein sequence: CASSQDRAYEQYF. The chain couples TRBV4-3 to TRBJ2-7, with no clear D. Between the trimmed V and J ends, which lost 0 bases and 2 bases, there was a span of 5 bases. CDR1 is LGHNA, CDR2 YSLEER, per germline. The CDR3 sequence is 13 residues long.

The gene calls are TRBV7-2 and TRBJ1-4; D may be TRBD1 (5 bases). V lost 1 base and J lost 8, with 5 bases in between. CDR1 SGHTA and CDR2 FQGNSA come from the germline V gene. The CDR3 consists of 12 residues. The CDR3 coding sequence is TGTGCCAGCAGCTTAGAGGGGGAAAAACTGTTTTTT. Its translation: CASSLEGEKLFF.

The chain has TRBV20-1 and TRBJ2-1; D perhaps matches TRBD2 (6 bases). Germline CDR1 reads DFQATT; CDR2 reads SNEGSKA (reference sequence). The CDR3 loop spans 11 amino acids. The ends were cut back, 7 bases at V and 10 bases at J, with 14 bases in the middle. CDR3 coding DNA: TGCAGTGTGGACGGGAGAGGAGAGCAGTTCTTC. This gives the protein CSVDGRGEQFF.

This clone has just one count. The CDR3 bases are TGTGCCAGCAGTGAGGACAGGGGGCGTACAGATACGCAGTATTTT. Residues: CASSEDRGRTDTQYF. This chain links TRBV2 with TRBJ2-3; the match to TRBD1 covers 11 bases. With V trimmed by 3 bases and J by 3 bases, 2 bases remained unmatched. Germline lookup yields CDR1 SNHLY and CDR2 FYNNEI. The CDR3 runs 15 residues. The full variable domain, in which reference TRBV2 and TRBJ2-3 provide the parts outside the CDR3, is EPEVTQTPSHQVTQMGQEVILRCVPISNHLYFYWYRQILGQKVEFLVSFYNNEISEKSEIFDDQFSVERPDGSNFTLKIRSTKLEDSAMYFCASSEDRGRTDTQYFGPGTRLTVL.

This clone was seen only a few times. The V call is TRBV30, the J call TRBJ2-2, with 7 bases fitting TRBD2. CDR3 length: 14 residues. Germline V lookup: CDR1 GTSNPN, CDR2 SVGIG (reference sequence). V lost 1 base and J lost 5; bases outside the gene matches: 4. The CDR3 is CAWSGTRGTGELFF. CDR3 DNA: TGTGCCTGGAGTGGGACTAGAGGGACCGGGGAGCTGTTTTTT.